One T cell receptor beta chain is described in this entry. The data stem from a study of blood T cell repertoires in COVID-19. V was trimmed by 4 bases and J by 4 bases, leaving 17 bases between them. Germline CDR1 and CDR2: LNHDA and SQIVND (reference sequence). CDR3 length: 16 residues. As originally analysed: Amplification from reference gene primers served as the basis for estimated nucleated cell counts. TCRdb keeps only in-frame clones here, not all; method: immunoSEQ multiplex PCR. That table is the source of V, J and clone size, and D and trimming were worked out from the DNA. The repertoire includes approximately 290,000 clones, around 85% of them detected once, and about 1% sits in the top ten.

The sequenced sample was peripheral blood. The chain uses TRBV19 and TRBJ1-5; D unresolved. This receptor was identified in a human donor with COVID-19, enrolled during active disease. The donor label of this sample is uncertain. CDR3 nucleotides: TGTGCCAGTAGTAATCAAAACCGGGTCCTGAATCAGCCCCAGCATTTT. Protein product: CASSNQNRVLNQPQHF.